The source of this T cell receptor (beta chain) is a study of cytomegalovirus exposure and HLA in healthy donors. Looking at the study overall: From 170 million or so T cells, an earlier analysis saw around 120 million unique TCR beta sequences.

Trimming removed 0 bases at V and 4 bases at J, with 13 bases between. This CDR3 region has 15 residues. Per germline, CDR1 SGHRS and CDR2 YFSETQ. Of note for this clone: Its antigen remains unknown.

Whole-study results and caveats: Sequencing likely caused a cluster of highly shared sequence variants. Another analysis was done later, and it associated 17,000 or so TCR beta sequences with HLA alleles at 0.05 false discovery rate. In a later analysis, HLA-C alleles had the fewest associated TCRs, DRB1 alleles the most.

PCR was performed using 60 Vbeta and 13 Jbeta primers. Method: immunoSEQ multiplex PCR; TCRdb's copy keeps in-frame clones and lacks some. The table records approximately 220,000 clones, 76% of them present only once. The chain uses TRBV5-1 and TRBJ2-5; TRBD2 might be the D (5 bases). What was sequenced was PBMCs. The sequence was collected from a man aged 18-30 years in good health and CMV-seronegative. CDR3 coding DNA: TGCGCCAGCAGCTTGGGTAGCGTGGTAGGAGAGACCCAGTACTTC. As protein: CASSLGSVVGETQYF.